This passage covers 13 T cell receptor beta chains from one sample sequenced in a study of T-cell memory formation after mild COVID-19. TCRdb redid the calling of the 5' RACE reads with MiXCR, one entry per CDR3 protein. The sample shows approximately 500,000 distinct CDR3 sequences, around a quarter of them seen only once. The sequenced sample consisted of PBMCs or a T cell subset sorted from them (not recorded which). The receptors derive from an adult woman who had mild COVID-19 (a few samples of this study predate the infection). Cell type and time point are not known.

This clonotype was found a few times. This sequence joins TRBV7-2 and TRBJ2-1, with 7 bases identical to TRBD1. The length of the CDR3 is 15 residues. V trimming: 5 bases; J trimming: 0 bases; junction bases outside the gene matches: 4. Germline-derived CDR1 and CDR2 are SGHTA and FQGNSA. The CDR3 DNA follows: TGTGCCAGCAGCCGACAGGGCGTCTCCTACAATGAGCAGTTCTTC. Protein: CASSRQGVSYNEQFF.

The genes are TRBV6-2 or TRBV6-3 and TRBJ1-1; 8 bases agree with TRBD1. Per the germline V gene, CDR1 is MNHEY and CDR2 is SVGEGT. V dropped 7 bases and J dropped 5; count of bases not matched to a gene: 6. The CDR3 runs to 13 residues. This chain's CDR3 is CASNRQGWTEAFF. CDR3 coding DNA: TGTGCCAGCAATCGACAGGGGTGGACTGAAGCTTTCTTT.

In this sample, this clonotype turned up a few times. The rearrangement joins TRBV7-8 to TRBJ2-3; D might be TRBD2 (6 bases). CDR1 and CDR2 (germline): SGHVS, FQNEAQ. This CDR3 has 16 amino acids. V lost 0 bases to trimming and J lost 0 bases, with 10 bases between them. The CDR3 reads CASSLAREWSTDTQYF. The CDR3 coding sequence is TGTGCCAGCAGCTTAGCACGGGAGTGGAGCACAGATACGCAGTATTTT.

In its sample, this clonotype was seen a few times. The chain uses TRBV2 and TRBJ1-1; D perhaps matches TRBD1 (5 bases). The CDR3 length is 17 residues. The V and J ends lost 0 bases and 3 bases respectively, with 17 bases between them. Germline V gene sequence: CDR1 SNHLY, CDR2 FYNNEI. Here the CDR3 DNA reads TGTGCCAGCAGTGAAGCGCTTCAGGGAGGAGTGTACACTGAAGCTTTCTTT. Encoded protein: CASSEALQGGVYTEAFF.

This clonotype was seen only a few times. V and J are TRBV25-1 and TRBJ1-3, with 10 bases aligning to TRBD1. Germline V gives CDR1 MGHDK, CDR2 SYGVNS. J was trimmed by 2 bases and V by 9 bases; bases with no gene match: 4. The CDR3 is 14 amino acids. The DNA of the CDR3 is TGTGCCAGTACAGGGACAGGGGCTGGAAACACCATATATTTT. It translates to CASTGTGAGNTIYF.

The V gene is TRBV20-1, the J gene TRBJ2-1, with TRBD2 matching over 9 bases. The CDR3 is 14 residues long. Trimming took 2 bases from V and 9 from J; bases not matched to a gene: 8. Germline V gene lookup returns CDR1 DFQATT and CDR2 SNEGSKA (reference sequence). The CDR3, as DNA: TGCAGTGCTAGATTTGGCGGGGGGGTCACTGAGCAGTTCTTC. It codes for CSARFGGGVTEQFF.

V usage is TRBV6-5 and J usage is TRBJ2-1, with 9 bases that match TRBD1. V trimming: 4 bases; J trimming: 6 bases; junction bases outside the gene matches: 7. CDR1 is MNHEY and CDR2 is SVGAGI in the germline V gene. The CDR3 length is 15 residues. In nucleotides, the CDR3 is TGTGCCAGCAGTTCGGACAGGGGATTCGGCAATGAGCAGTTCTTC. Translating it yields CASSSDRGFGNEQFF.

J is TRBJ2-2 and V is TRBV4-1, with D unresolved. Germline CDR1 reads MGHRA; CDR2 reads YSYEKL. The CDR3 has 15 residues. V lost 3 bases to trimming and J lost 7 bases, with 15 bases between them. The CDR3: CASSHPDVIFGELFF. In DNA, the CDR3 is TGCGCCAGCAGCCACCCCGATGTGATATTCGGGGAGCTGTTTTTT.

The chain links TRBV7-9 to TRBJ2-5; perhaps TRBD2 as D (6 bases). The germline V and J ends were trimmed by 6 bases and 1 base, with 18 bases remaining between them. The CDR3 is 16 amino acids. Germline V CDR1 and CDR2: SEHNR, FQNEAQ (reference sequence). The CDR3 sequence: CASRSRGGEVQETQYF. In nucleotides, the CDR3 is TGTGCCAGCAGGTCCCGGGGCGGGGAAGTCCAAGAGACCCAGTACTTC.

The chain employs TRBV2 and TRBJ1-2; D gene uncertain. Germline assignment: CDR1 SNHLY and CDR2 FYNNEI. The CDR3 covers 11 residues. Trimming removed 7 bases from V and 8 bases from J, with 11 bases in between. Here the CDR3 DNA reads TGTGCCAGCATGTTGGTACGGGGCTACACCTTC. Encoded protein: CASMLVRGYTF. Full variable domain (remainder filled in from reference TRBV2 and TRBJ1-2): EPEVTQTPSHQVTQMGQEVILRCVPISNHLYFYWYRQILGQKVEFLVSFYNNEISEKSEIFDDQFSVERPDGSNFTLKIRSTKLEDSAMYFCASMLVRGYTFGSGTRLTVV.

The CDR3 here is CASSQVPGGDTEAFF. DNA of the CDR3: TGCGCCAGCAGCCAAGTACCTGGCGGCGACACTGAAGCTTTCTTT. The chain couples TRBV4-1 to TRBJ1-1; no reliable D call. V lost 1 base, J lost 3 bases, and 12 bases lay in between. The CDR3 has 15 residues. The germline CDR1 and CDR2 sequences are MGHRA and YSYEKL.

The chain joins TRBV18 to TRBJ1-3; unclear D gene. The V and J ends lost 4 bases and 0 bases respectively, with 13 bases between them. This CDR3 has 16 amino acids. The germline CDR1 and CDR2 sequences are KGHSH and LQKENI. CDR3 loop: CASSRAAIPSGNTIYF. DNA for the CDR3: TGTGCCAGCTCACGGGCAGCCATTCCCTCTGGAAACACCATATATTTT. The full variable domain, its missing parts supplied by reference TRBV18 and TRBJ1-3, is NAGVMQNPRHLVRRRGQEARLRCSPMKGHSHVYWYRQLPEEGLKFMVYLQKENIIDESGMPKERFSAEFPKEGPSILRIQQVVRGDSAAYFCASSRAAIPSGNTIYFGEGSWLTVV.

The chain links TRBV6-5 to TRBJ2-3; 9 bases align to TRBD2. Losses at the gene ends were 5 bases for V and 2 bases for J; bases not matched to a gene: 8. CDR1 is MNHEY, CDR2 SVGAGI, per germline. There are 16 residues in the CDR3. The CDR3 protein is CASSVASGAPTDTQYF. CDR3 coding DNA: TGTGCCAGCAGTGTCGCTAGCGGGGCCCCCACAGATACGCAGTATTTT.